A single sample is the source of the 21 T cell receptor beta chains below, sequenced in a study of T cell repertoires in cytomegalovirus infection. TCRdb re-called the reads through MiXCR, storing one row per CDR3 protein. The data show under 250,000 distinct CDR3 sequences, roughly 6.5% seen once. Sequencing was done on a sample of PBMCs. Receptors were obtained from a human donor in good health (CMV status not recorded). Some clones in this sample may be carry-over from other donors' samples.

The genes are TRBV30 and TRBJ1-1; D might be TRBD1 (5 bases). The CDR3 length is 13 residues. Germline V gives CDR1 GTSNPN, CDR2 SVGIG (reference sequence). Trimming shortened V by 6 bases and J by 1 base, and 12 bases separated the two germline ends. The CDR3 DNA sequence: TGTGCCTGTACGGGACGGAGGAACACTGAAGCTTTCTTT. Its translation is CACTGRRNTEAFF.

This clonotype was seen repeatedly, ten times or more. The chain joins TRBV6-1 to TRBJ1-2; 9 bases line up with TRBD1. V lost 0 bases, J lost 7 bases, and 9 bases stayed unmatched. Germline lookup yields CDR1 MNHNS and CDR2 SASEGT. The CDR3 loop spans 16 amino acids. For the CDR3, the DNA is TGTGCCAGCAGTGAAGCTGAATGGGACAGGGTTCGTGGCTACACCTTC. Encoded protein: CASSEAEWDRVRGYTF.

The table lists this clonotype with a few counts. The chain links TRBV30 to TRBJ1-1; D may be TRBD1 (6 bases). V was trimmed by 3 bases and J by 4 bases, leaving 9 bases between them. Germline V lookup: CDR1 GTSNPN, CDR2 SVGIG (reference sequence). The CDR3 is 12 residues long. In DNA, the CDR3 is TGTGCCTGGAGGGACAGTGGCACTGAAGCTTTCTTT. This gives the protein CAWRDSGTEAFF.

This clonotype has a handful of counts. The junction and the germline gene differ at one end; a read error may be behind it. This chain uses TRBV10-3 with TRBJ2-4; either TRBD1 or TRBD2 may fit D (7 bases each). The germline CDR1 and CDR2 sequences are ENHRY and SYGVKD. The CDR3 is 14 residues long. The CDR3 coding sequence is TGTGCCATCAGTGACATCCCAGGGGGGGAATTTGAGGTCTTC. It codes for CAISDIPGGEFEVF.

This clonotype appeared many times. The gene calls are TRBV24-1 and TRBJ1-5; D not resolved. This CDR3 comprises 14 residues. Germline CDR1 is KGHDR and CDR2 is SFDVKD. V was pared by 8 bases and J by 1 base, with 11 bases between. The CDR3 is CATIEGTSNQPQHF. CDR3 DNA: TGTGCCACCATTGAGGGTACGAGCAATCAGCCCCAGCATTTT.

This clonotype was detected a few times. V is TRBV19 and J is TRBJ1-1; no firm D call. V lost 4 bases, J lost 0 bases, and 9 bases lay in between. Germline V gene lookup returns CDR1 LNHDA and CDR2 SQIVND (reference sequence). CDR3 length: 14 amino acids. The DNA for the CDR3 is TGTGCCAGTAGTACGCAGGCCTTGAACACTGAAGCTTTCTTT. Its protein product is CASSTQALNTEAFF.

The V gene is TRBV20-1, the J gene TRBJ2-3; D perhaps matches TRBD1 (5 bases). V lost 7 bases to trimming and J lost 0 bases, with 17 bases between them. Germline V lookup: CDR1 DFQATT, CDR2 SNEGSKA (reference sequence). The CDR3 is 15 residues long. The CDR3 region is CSGIHGALSTDTQYF. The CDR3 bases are TGCAGTGGTATCCATGGGGCCCTTAGCACAGATACGCAGTATTTT.

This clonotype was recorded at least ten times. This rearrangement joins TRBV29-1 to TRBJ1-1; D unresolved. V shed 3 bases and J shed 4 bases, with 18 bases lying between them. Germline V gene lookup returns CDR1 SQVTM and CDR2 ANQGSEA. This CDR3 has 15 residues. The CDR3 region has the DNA TGCAGCGTTGAGACCACAGTGTTAGGTCCCACTGAAGCTTTCTTT. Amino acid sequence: CSVETTVLGPTEAFF.

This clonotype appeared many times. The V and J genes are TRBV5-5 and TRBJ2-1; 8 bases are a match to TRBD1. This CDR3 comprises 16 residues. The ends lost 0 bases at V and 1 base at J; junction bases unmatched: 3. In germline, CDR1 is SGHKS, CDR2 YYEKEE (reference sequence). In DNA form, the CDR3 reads TGTGCCAGCAGCTTGGCCACAGGGGGATCCTACAATGAGCAGTTCTTC. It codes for CASSLATGGSYNEQFF.

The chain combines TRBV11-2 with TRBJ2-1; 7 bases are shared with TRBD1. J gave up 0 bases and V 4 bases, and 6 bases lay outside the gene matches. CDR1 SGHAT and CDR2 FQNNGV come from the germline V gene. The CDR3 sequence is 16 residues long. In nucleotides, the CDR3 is TGTGCCAGCAGCTCGGACAGGTCTTACTCCTACAATGAGCAGTTCTTC. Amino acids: CASSSDRSYSYNEQFF.

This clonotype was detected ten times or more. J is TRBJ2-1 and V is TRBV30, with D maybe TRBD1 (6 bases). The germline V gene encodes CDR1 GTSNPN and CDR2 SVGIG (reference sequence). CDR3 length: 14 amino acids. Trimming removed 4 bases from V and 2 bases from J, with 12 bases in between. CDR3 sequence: CAWTRGIPYNEQFF. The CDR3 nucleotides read TGTGCCTGGACCAGGGGTATACCCTACAATGAGCAGTTCTTC.

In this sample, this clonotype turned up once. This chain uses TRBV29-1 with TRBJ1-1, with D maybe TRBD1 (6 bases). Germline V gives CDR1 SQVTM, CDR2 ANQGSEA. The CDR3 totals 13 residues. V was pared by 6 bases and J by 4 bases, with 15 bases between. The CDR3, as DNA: TGCAGCGTGTGCGGGGGCTGGGGCACTGAAGCTTTCTTT. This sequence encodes CSVCGGWGTEAFF. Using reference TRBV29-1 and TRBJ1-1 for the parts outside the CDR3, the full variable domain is SAVISQKPSRDICQRGTSLTIQCQVDSQVTMMFWYRQQPGQSLTLIATANQGSEATYESGFVIDKFPISRPNLTFSTLTVSNMSPEDSSIYLCSVCGGWGTEAFFGQGTRLTVV.

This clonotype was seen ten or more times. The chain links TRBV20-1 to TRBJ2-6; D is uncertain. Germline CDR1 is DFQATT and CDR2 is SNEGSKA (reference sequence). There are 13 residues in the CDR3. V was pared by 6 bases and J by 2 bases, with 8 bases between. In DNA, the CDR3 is TGCAGTGCCGAGCCCCCTGGGGCCAACGTCCTGACTTTC. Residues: CSAEPPGANVLTF.

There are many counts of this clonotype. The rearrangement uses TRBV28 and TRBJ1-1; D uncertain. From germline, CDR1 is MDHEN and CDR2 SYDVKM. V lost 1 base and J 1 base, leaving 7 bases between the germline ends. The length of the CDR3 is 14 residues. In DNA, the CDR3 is TGTGCCAGCAGTTTATATACGGGGAACACTGAAGCTTTCTTT. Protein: CASSLYTGNTEAFF.

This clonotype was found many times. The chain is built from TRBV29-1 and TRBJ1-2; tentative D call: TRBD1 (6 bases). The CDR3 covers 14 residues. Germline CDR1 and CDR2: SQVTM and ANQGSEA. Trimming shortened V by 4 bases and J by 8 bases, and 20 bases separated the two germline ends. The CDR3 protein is CSVGTDRHMEGYTF. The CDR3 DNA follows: TGCAGCGTTGGGACAGACAGACATATGGAGGGCTACACCTTC.

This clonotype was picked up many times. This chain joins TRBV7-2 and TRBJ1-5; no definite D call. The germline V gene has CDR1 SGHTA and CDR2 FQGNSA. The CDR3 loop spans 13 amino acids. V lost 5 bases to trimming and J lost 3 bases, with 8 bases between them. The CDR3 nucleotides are TGTGCCAGCAGCACCCAAACCAATCAGCCCCAGCATTTT. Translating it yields CASSTQTNQPQHF.

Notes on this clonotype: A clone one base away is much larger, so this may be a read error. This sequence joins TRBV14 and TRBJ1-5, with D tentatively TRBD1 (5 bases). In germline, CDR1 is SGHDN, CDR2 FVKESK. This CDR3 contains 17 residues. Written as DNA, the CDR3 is TGTGCCAGCACCCCCGGTAGGGAACGGGGCTTCGCGTCGGCCCAGCTTTTT. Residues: CASTPGRERGFASAQLF.

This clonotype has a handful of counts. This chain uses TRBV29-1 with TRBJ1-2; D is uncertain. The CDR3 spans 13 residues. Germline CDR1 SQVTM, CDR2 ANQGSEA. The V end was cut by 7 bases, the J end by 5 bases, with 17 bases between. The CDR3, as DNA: TGCAGCGGAAGCCCGGGCAGAGATTATGGCTACACCTTC. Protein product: CSGSPGRDYGYTF.

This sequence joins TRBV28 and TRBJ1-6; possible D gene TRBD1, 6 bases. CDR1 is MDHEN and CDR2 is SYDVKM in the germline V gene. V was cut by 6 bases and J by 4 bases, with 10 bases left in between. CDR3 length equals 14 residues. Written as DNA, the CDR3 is TGTGCCAGCAGCCTCGGACAGTATAATTCACCCCTCCACTTT. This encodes CASSLGQYNSPLHF.

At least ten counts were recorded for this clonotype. CDR3 coding DNA: TGTGCCAGCAGCTGGGACGCATTGAACACTGAAGCTTTCTTT. It is translated as CASSWDALNTEAFF. This chain connects TRBV7-9 to TRBJ1-1, with TRBD1 as a possible D gene (5 bases). There are 14 residues in the CDR3. Germline V gene lookup returns CDR1 SEHNR and CDR2 FQNEAQ (reference sequence). Trimming cost V 4 bases and J 0 bases, with 9 bases left between them. Drawing the rest from reference TRBV7-9 and TRBJ1-1, the complete variable domain is DTGVSQNPRHKITKRGQNVTFRCDPISEHNRLYWYRQTLGQGPEFLTYFQNEAQLEKSRLLSDRFSAERPKGSFSTLEIQRTEQGDSAMYLCASSWDALNTEAFFGQGTRLTVV.

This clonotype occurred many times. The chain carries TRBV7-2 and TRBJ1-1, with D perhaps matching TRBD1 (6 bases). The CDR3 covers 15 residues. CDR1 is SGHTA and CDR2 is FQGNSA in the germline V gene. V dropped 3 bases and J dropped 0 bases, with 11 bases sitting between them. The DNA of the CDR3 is TGTGCCAGCAGCTTCGCAGGGGTCATGAACACTGAAGCTTTCTTT. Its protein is CASSFAGVMNTEAFF.